The TCR beta chain under discussion was sequenced for a study of T cell repertoires in cytomegalovirus infection. Study details: Recently identified HLA-C-restricted and well-studied HLA-B-restricted CMV epitopes were used. Public TCR beta signatures were indicative of both CMV infection and a matching HLA type.

Study-wide results and caveats: CMV carriers with the relevant HLA were identified by cumulative public TCR beta family frequency. CMV-specific HLA-C-restricted TCR beta clonotypes dominated the ex vivo response.

From the reads, TCRdb called clonotypes with MiXCR, one entry per CDR3 protein. The sample includes about 770,000 distinct CDR3 sequences, 29% of them seen just once. Germline values: CDR1 MNHEY, CDR2 SMNVEV (reference sequence). The CDR3 extends over 16 amino acids. V was clipped by 3 bases and J by 1 base, with 10 bases between them. In the case of this clonotype: Its specificity is not known.

The TCR was taken from a human donor in good health (CMV status not recorded). Some clones in this sample may be carry-over from other donors' samples. The chain links TRBV27 to TRBJ1-6; D remains unclear. This specimen consisted of cultured CD8+ T cells from PBMCs, obtained from culture after CMV antigen stimulation. The CDR3 protein is CASSFPEGSYNSPLHF. The CDR3 nucleotides read TGTGCCAGCAGTTTCCCCGAAGGGTCCTATAATTCACCCCTCCACTTT.